This T cell receptor (beta chain) was obtained from a study of regulatory T cells in long-lasting Graves disease. In this sample, this clonotype turned up a few times. Its antigen remains unknown. Study results and limitations: New patients shared approximately 970 public clonotypes, and persistent patients shared more, with a few thousand.

According to the study, TCR beta libraries were built with iRepertoire HTBI primers and CDR3-region Arm-PCR. From the multiplex PCR reads, TCRdb called clonotypes with MiXCR, one entry per CDR3 protein. The repertoire holds some 440,000 distinct CDR3 sequences, less than 25% seen once, with over 7.5% in the top ten. Time point given: persistent/refractory GD, antithyroid drugs over 5 years with positive TRAb. PBMC-extracted RNA yielded the TCR library. Per American Thyroid Association guidelines, Graves' disease was diagnosed. The CDR3 has 14 residues. V lost 5 bases and J lost 7, with 17 bases in between. Germline V gives CDR1 SGHVS, CDR2 FQNEAQ.

This chain uses TRBV7-8 with TRBJ1-1, with a weak D call TRBD1 (5 bases). The source of this sequence is a female donor with Graves disease. Sequences were derived from peripheral blood mononuclear cells (PBMCs), sampled when the disease was refractory, from a patient treated with antithyroid drugs. The CDR3 sequence: CASSQRGWGDEAFF. The CDR3, as DNA: TGTGCCAGCAGCCAGAGAGGATGGGGGGATGAAGCTTTCTTT.